This T cell receptor (beta chain) was observed in a study of spatial heterogeneity in lung cancer. Broader study findings: Counts of expanded alpha and beta TCRs within tumors tracked the tumor nonsynonymous mutation count.

As to time point: sample taken at primary tumor resection. Frozen PBMC, nontumor lung or tumor provided whole RNA, which was sequenced unsorted. TCRdb re-called the 5' RACE reads through MiXCR, storing one row per CDR3 protein. This sample has some 12,000 distinct CDR3 sequences; roughly 12% occur once, and the top ten carry roughly 40%. The sample holds a few counts of this clonotype. As yet, its antigen is unknown. The material was lung tumor tissue, obtained at surgery. The origin of this receptor is a male donor with early-stage non-small cell lung cancer.

For the CDR3, the DNA is TGCGCCAGCAGCTCCCGGGACAGGTCATACAATGAGCAGTTCTTC. It translates to CASSSRDRSYNEQFF. The chain employs TRBV4-3 and TRBJ2-1; 8 nucleotides line up with TRBD1. This CDR3 is built from 15 residues. Germline V gene lookup returns CDR1 LGHNA and CDR2 YSLEER. The V and J ends lost 5 bases and 4 bases, in that order; junction bases with no gene match: 7.